The 11 T cell receptor beta chains below all came from one sample that was sequenced in a study of a mutant IDH1 vaccine in newly diagnosed glioma. These receptors are not linked to any known antigen. Time point specified: week 11, during vaccination. All doses held 300 ug of mutant IDH1 20-mer peptide, with topical imiquimod. Data came from immunoSEQ multiplex PCR; TCRdb stores just in-frame clones and leaves some out. This table holds fewer than 75,000 clones, around 85% found once. Sequences were derived from PBMCs, sampled from a glioma patient whose treatment included an IDH1 peptide vaccine. All receptors come from a woman between 50 and 59 years old with glioma.

This chain links TRBV5-6 with TRBJ1-5; D ambiguous. Germline V CDR1 and CDR2: SGHDT, YYEEEE. V lost 3 bases and J 0 bases, leaving 10 bases between the germline ends. The CDR3 totals 15 residues. In DNA, the CDR3 is TGTGCCAGCAGCTACGGTGGCCTTAGCAATCAGCCCCAGCATTTT. This encodes CASSYGGLSNQPQHF.

This clone has a single count. This rearrangement joins TRBV9 to TRBJ2-2; D is perhaps TRBD1 or TRBD2 (6 bases each). CDR1 SGDLS and CDR2 YYNGEE come from the germline V gene. Trimming shortened V by 4 bases and J by 4 bases, and 17 bases separated the two germline ends. The CDR3 is made up of 16 amino acids. CDR3 sequence reads: CASSTPGTGATGELFF. The DNA for the CDR3 is TGTGCCAGCAGCACACCCGGGACGGGGGCCACCGGGGAGCTGTTTTTT. Supplemented by reference TRBV9 and TRBJ2-2, the full variable domain reads DSGVTQTPKHLITATGQRVTLRCSPRSGDLSVYWYQQSLDQGLQFLIQYYNGEERAKGNILERFSAQQFPDLHSELNLSSLELGDSALYFCASSTPGTGATGELFFGEGSRLTVL.

The J gene is TRBJ1-5, the V gene TRBV2; weak D call: TRBD1 (6 bases). The CDR3 loop spans 21 amino acids. Per the germline V gene, CDR1 is SNHLY and CDR2 is FYNNEI. V was cut by 4 bases and J by 5 bases, with 33 bases left in between. The CDR3 is CASSGDSTIFRDTKGDQPQHF. The CDR3 DNA is TGTGCCAGCAGTGGTGATTCAACGATATTCCGGGACACAAAGGGGGATCAGCCCCAGCATTTT.

This clone was recorded at least ten times. DNA for the CDR3: TGTGCCAGCAGTTCCTTATATAGCAATCAGCCCCAGCATTTT. Encoded protein: CASSSLYSNQPQHF. The chain recombines TRBV27 with TRBJ1-5; D is uncertain. Trimming removed 4 bases from V and 0 bases from J, with 7 bases in between. Germline CDR1 MNHEY, CDR2 SMNVEV (reference sequence). CDR3 length: 14 amino acids.

The chain carries TRBV5-6 and TRBJ1-2, with 12 bases identical to TRBD1. Trimming removed 2 bases from V and 8 bases from J; junction bases left unmatched: 7. The CDR3 has 15 amino acids. The germline CDR1 and CDR2 sequences are SGHDT and YYEEEE. CDR3 DNA sequence: TGTGCCAGCAGCTTTCCGGGACAGGGGGCCAGAGGCTACACCTTC. It encodes CASSFPGQGARGYTF.

The V call is TRBV5-3, the J call TRBJ2-2; D remains ambiguous. TRBV5-3 is sorted into the ORF group, with uncertain function. The CDR3 sequence is 17 residues long. With 4 bases removed from V and 8 bases from J, the gap between germline ends came to 24 bases. The CDR3, as DNA: TGTGCCAGAAGCCCGATAGGCACCGTCGGGTCCGTGGGGGAGCTGTTTTTT. Its translation is CARSPIGTVGSVGELFF.

The chain is built from TRBV27 and TRBJ1-5, with D unclear. This CDR3 contains 12 residues. With 4 bases removed from V and 7 bases from J, the gap between germline ends came to 8 bases. Germline V CDR1 and CDR2: MNHEY, SMNVEV (reference sequence). DNA for the CDR3: TGTGCCAGCAGTTCGCATGACCAGCCCCAGCATTTT. Protein: CASSSHDQPQHF.

This clone was detected once. The chain is built from TRBV7-9 and TRBJ1-2; weak D call: TRBD1 (5 bases). Per germline, CDR1 SEHNR and CDR2 FQNEAQ (reference sequence). The CDR3 has 13 residues. Trimming pared 5 bases from V and 13 bases from J, leaving 20 bases between. The CDR3 region is CASSQIIDSPPTF. In DNA, the CDR3 is TGTGCCAGCAGCCAAATTATAGACAGCCCTCCCACCTTC.

J is TRBJ2-7 and V is TRBV4-1; 8 bases match TRBD1. The CDR3 is 13 residues long. Per germline, CDR1 MGHRA and CDR2 YSYEKL. Trimming removed 1 base from V and 4 bases from J; junction bases left unmatched: 0. The CDR3 protein is CASSQGTGYEQYF. CDR3 nucleotide sequence: TGCGCCAGCAGCCAAGGGACAGGGTACGAGCAGTACTTC.

The chain is built from TRBV5-1 and TRBJ1-2; D is perhaps TRBD1 (6 bases). Germline CDR1 and CDR2: SGHRS and YFSETQ. V dropped 0 bases and J dropped 7 bases, with 13 bases sitting between them. The CDR3 loop spans 14 amino acids. The CDR3 coding sequence is TGCGCCAGCAGCTTGGCCCTAGGGGGACGTGGCTACACCTTC. It is translated as CASSLALGGRGYTF.

The chain has TRBV30 and TRBJ1-5, with D possibly matching TRBD1 (5 bases). The CDR3 is 16 residues long. Germline CDR1 GTSNPN, CDR2 SVGIG (reference sequence). The germline V and J ends were trimmed by 5 bases and 1 base, with 18 bases remaining between them. The CDR3 sequence is CAWPAGTPPSNQPQHF. The DNA for the CDR3 is TGTGCCTGGCCGGCCGGGACTCCACCGAGCAATCAGCCCCAGCATTTT.